Below are 14 T cell receptor beta chains sequenced from a single sample in a study of Graves' ophthalmopathy and Graves' hyperthyroidism. RNA transcripts served as template for amplifying TCR beta CDR3 sequences. Second-round multiplex PCR came after first-round RT-PCR with HTBI primers. Each CDR3 protein gets one entry after TCRdb re-called the multiplex PCR reads with MiXCR. Of 400,000 to 500,000 distinct CDR3 sequences in the sample, approximately 21% were seen once. The sequenced sample was peripheral blood. The source is a woman aged 18-30 years with stable Graves' hyperthyroidism.

This clonotype was recorded at least ten times. The chain employs TRBV7-2 and TRBJ2-7; 7 nucleotides match TRBD2. The CDR3 covers 14 residues. V was pared by 0 bases and J by 5 bases, with 4 bases of the junction left unmatched. CDR1 SGHTA and CDR2 FQGNSA come from the germline V gene. CDR3 protein: CASSLAGRAHEQYF. The CDR3 DNA follows: TGTGCCAGCAGCTTAGCAGGGAGGGCACACGAGCAGTACTTC.

This clonotype was observed at least ten times. This chain joins TRBV12-3 or TRBV12-4 and TRBJ2-5; TRBD1 matches 8 bases. V lost 7 bases to trimming and J lost 1 base; unmatched junction nucleotides: 8. CDR3 length: 15 amino acids. The CDR3 sequence: CASTTSGTGQETQYF. CDR3 nucleotide sequence: TGTGCCAGCACCACATCCGGGACAGGCCAAGAGACCCAGTACTTC.

This clonotype was found many times. V and J are TRBV2 and TRBJ1-2; D remains unclear. The germline V gene has CDR1 SNHLY and CDR2 FYNNEI. This CDR3 spans 12 amino acids. Trimming left V 4 bases short and J 5 bases short, with 8 bases between. The CDR3 here is CASSAADYGYTF. The DNA of the CDR3 is TGTGCCAGCAGTGCTGCGGATTATGGCTACACCTTC.

In its sample, this clonotype was seen many times. The chain links TRBV5-1 to TRBJ2-7, with D possibly matching TRBD1 (5 bases). V dropped 0 bases and J dropped 5 bases, with 9 bases sitting between them. The CDR3 sequence is 13 residues long. Per the germline V gene, CDR1 is SGHRS and CDR2 is YFSETQ. Written as DNA, the CDR3 is TGCGCCAGCAGCTTGGCTTCAGGGAACGAGCAGTACTTC. This encodes CASSLASGNEQYF.

In its sample, this clonotype was seen once. The junction does not match germline at one end; this may be a read error. The J gene is TRBJ2-7, the V gene TRBV25-1; unclear D gene. The CDR3 consists of 13 residues. In germline, CDR1 is MGHDK, CDR2 SYGVNS. Written as DNA, the CDR3 is TGTGCCAGCAGTTTCCTGTCTGCCTACGATCAGTACTTC. Its protein is CASSFLSAYDQYF.

The rearrangement uses TRBV24-1 and TRBJ2-2, with a tentative D call TRBD1 (5 bases). V lost 3 bases and J 4 bases, leaving 17 bases between the germline ends. CDR3 length equals 17 residues. The germline gives CDR1 KGHDR, CDR2 SFDVKD. CDR3 sequence: CATSDPSQGLGTGELFF. DNA for the CDR3: TGTGCCACCAGTGATCCCTCGCAGGGTCTGGGCACCGGGGAGCTGTTTTTT.

This clonotype appeared many times. The genes are TRBV6-5 and TRBJ2-5; D may be TRBD1 or TRBD2 (7 bases each). The germline CDR1 and CDR2 sequences are MNHEY and SVGAGI. The CDR3 extends over 16 amino acids. V was shortened by 7 bases and J by 6 bases, with 24 bases between the two germline ends. CDR3 in amino acids: CASTEGGGYPPKTQYF. In DNA form, the CDR3 reads TGTGCCAGCACCGAGGGAGGGGGCTACCCCCCAAAGACCCAGTACTTC.

This clonotype was counted many times. V and J are TRBV13 and TRBJ2-7; weak D call: TRBD2 (5 bases). CDR1 and CDR2 from the germline V gene are PRHDT and FYEKMQ (reference sequence). Between the trimmed V and J ends, which lost 5 bases and 7 bases, there was a span of 21 bases. The CDR3 is made up of 15 amino acids. The CDR3 spells CASSPLERQHEEQYF. In nucleotides, the CDR3 is TGTGCCAGCAGCCCCCTGGAGCGGCAACACGAGGAGCAGTACTTC. Full variable domain (outside the CDR3, taken from reference TRBV13 and TRBJ2-7): AAGVIQSPRHLIKEKRETATLKCYPIPRHDTVYWYQQGPGQDPQFLISFYEKMQSDKGSIPDRFSAQQFSDYHSELNMSSLELGDSALYFCASSPLERQHEEQYFGPGTRLTVT.

The gene calls are TRBV28 and TRBJ2-7, with 11 bases fitting TRBD2. Germline values: CDR1 MDHEN, CDR2 SYDVKM. Trimming at V came to 6 bases and at J to 3 bases, leaving 10 bases not matched to a gene. The CDR3 has 16 residues. CDR3 coding DNA: TGTGCCAGCAGCCAAGACGGGACTAGCGGACTCTACGAGCAGTACTTC. Translating gives CASSQDGTSGLYEQYF.

This clonotype was picked up many times. The CDR3 here is CASSADRTNYGYTF. CDR3 coding DNA: TGTGCCAGCAGTGCCGACAGGACCAACTATGGCTACACCTTC. The gene calls are TRBV2 and TRBJ1-2; D may be TRBD1 (6 bases). Germline CDR1 is SNHLY and CDR2 is FYNNEI. There are 14 residues in the CDR3. V lost 4 bases, J lost 2 bases, and 11 bases lay in between. The entire variable domain, with the rest obtained from reference TRBV2 and TRBJ1-2, is as follows: EPEVTQTPSHQVTQMGQEVILRCVPISNHLYFYWYRQILGQKVEFLVSFYNNEISEKSEIFDDQFSVERPDGSNFTLKIRSTKLEDSAMYFCASSADRTNYGYTFGSGTRLTVV.

This clonotype showed up many times. The V and J genes are TRBV6-5 and TRBJ1-6; no clear D gene. The V gene's germline CDR1 is MNHEY and CDR2 SVGAGI. This CDR3 comprises 14 residues. Trimming took 2 bases from V and 8 from J, leaving 10 bases between them. The CDR3 protein is CASSYGPPDSPLHF. DNA of the CDR3: TGTGCCAGCAGTTACGGCCCGCCGGATTCACCCCTCCACTTT.

This clonotype was seen repeatedly, ten times or more. The V gene is TRBV2, the J gene TRBJ1-5, with TRBD1 matching over 7 bases. Trimming cost V 6 bases and J 3 bases; bases outside gene matches: 5. CDR1 and CDR2 (germline): SNHLY, FYNNEI. There are 14 residues in the CDR3. The CDR3 sequence: CASRGDSPNQPQHF. CDR3 DNA: TGTGCCAGCAGAGGGGACAGTCCCAATCAGCCCCAGCATTTT.

This sequence joins TRBV27 and TRBJ1-6, with TRBD1 matching 8 bases. This CDR3 has 16 amino acids. The trim removed 4 bases at V and 7 bases at J, leaving 9 bases unmatched. Germline V gene sequence: CDR1 MNHEY, CDR2 SMNVEV (reference sequence). CDR3 sequence: CASSSWQGAGNSPLHF. The DNA of the CDR3 is TGTGCCAGCAGTTCATGGCAGGGGGCTGGAAATTCACCCCTCCACTTT.

This clonotype was recorded many times. At one boundary the junction diverges from the germline segment, which might be a read error. The V and J genes are TRBV2 and TRBJ2-4; 9 nucleotides agree with TRBD1. CDR1 is SNHLY and CDR2 is FYNNEI in the germline V gene. The CDR3 runs 14 residues. The CDR3 nucleotides read TGTGCCAGCAGTGCCGGGACAGGGCGAAACATTAAGTACTTC. This gives the protein CASSAGTGRNIKYF.